The present T cell receptor beta chain was sequenced within a study of blood T cell repertoires in COVID-19. The CDR3 contains 13 residues. Per the germline V gene, CDR1 is GTSNPN and CDR2 is SVGIG (reference sequence). The V segment lost 5 bases and the J segment 1 base; nucleotides outside the gene matches: 4. Exposed participants encountered a COVID-19 case during the 2 weeks preceding study entry. The data were produced by immunoSEQ multiplex PCR, yet TCRdb's version contains in-frame clones alone and is incomplete. The table records approximately 340,000 clones, 80% to 95% of them present only once.

Input material: PBMCs or T cells enriched from blood (not recorded which). The receptor was derived from a woman in her thirties or forties who had been exposed to COVID-19. The J gene is TRBJ1-2, the V gene TRBV30, with TRBD1 identical over 7 bases. The DNA for the CDR3 is TGTGCCTGGGACCGACAGGGTAACTATGGCTACACCTTC. Its translation is CAWDRQGNYGYTF.